This TCR beta chain was recorded in a study of shared clonotypes between healthy human individuals. Study overall: Donor ages ranged 18 to 49 years: a couple of women, a few men.

Findings and caveats of the study: Relative to memory subsets, naive subsets generally showed larger estimated richness. It was the non-shared clonotypes that had lower generation probabilities than clonotypes shared by all four donors.

The V gene's germline CDR1 is LNHNV and CDR2 YYDKDF (reference sequence). This CDR3 comprises 15 residues. J lost 3 bases, V lost 6 bases, and 7 bases had no gene match. Authors' processing steps: Junction-only immunoSEQ data arrived without quality scores, meaning filtering differed. Clones were sequenced by immunoSEQ multiplex PCR, and TCRdb holds only the in-frame ones, with some missing. Clone size and the V and J calls come from that table; the DNA yielded D and trimming. The sample includes 550,000 to 750,000 clones, about 90% of them seen just once. CD45RO negativity and positive selection for CCR7 defined naive CD8 cells, a population that excluded terminally differentiated effector memory CD45RA+ cells. Comments on this clone: Its antigen is not identified. A much more abundant neighbour one base away suggests this may be a read error.

This chain uses TRBV15 with TRBJ2-3; 9 bases map to TRBD1. The receptor was derived from a man aged 25 to 45 in good health. Material for sequencing was naive CD8+ T cells sorted from blood. The CDR3 DNA reads TGTGCCACCAGGGAGCCCGGACAGGGGACAGATACGCAGTATTTT. It specifies CATREPGQGTDTQYF.